The TCR beta chain under discussion was sequenced for a study of shared clonotypes between healthy human individuals. V was clipped by 4 bases and J by 3 bases, with 12 bases between them. There are 14 residues in the CDR3. The germline V gene has CDR1 SGHTA and CDR2 FQGTGA. It was at deep level that the assay was run. Here immunoSEQ multiplex PCR was the method, and the copy in TCRdb shows in-frame clones only, minus some. This sample carries hundreds of thousands of clones, 75% to 80% of them seen once, and the ten largest clones take around 13%. The chain is built from TRBV7-3 and TRBJ1-1; perhaps TRBD1 as D (5 bases). The sequence was obtained from a woman aged 40 to 50 in good health. Some clones in this sample may be carry-over from other donors' samples. The specimen sequenced was PBMCs. CDR3 nucleotides: TGTGCCAGCAGCTCCGCCCCGGGGGACACTGAAGCTTTCTTT. This gives the protein CASSSAPGDTEAFF.